These T cell receptor beta chains were read from a single sample in a study of blood T cell repertoires in COVID-19. Here immunoSEQ multiplex PCR was the method, and the copy in TCRdb shows in-frame clones only, minus some. Of 450,000 to 500,000 clones in the sample, about nine tenths were seen once. Sequenced: PBMCs or T cells enriched from blood (not recorded which). Every receptor here comes from a woman younger than 35 who had recovered from COVID-19. CDR3s include the opening cysteine and the closing phenylalanine or tryptophan. D genes are given only for firm matches. Expanded clones are given a class, and other clones once, few, many or no size at all.

clone size: -; V gene: TRBV27; D gene: -; J gene: TRBJ1-5; CDR3 DNA: TGTGCCAGCAGTACAGGGCTCCAGCCCCAGCATTTT; CDR3 protein: CASSTGLQPQHF
clone size: -; V gene: TRBV23-1; D gene: TRBD1; J gene: TRBJ1-6; CDR3 DNA: TGCGCCAGCAGTCAACTTCCGCTGGGGACAGGACAGAGAGTCGCCGGTTCACCCCTCCACTTT; CDR3 protein: CASSQLPLGTGQRVAGSPLHF
clone size: -; V gene: TRBV3-1/TRBV3-2; D gene: -; J gene: TRBJ1-6; CDR3 DNA: TGTGCCAGCGCCTCGGAGGATTCACCCCTCCACTTT; CDR3 protein: CASASEDSPLHF
clone size: -; V gene: TRBV12-2; D gene: -; J gene: TRBJ1-6; CDR3 DNA: TGTGCAAGTCGTATAGGCGGCCACAGGATCTTAAGCTCCTATAATTCACCCCTCCACTTT; CDR3 protein: CASRIGGHRILSSYNSPLHF
clone size: -; V gene: TRBV2; D gene: TRBD1; J gene: TRBJ2-3; CDR3 DNA: TGTGCCAGCAGTCTTCGGACAGGGGGCGGTCCAGATACGCAGTATTTT; CDR3 protein: CASSLRTGGGPDTQYF
clone size: -; V gene: TRBV11-2; D gene: -; J gene: TRBJ1-1; CDR3 DNA: TGTGCCAGCAGCCCCTATAGAGAGAACACTGAAGCTTTCTTT; CDR3 protein: CASSPYRENTEAFF
clone size: -; V gene: TRBV12-3/TRBV12-4; D gene: -; J gene: TRBJ1-3; CDR3 DNA: TGTGCCAGCCCGTTTAACTCTGGAAACACCATATATTTT; CDR3 protein: CASPFNSGNTIYF
clone size: -; V gene: TRBV4-1; D gene: -; J gene: TRBJ2-2; CDR3 DNA: TGCGCCAGCAGCCAAGAATGGGGGGGGGCCACCACCGGGGAGCTGTTTTTT; CDR3 protein: CASSQEWGGATTGELFF
clone size: -; V gene: TRBV28; D gene: -; J gene: TRBJ2-7; CDR3 DNA: TGTGCCAGCAACCGGGACTTGCCCGAGCAGTACTTC; CDR3 protein: CASNRDLPEQYF
clone size: -; V gene: TRBV28; D gene: -; J gene: TRBJ2-7; CDR3 DNA: TGTGCCAGCAGTTCATTAGGGGCCTTAGCTTTC; CDR3 protein: CASSSLGALAF
clone size: -; V gene: TRBV28; D gene: -; J gene: TRBJ2-7; CDR3 DNA: TGTGCCAGCAGTATCAACCAGGTGGAGTACTTC; CDR3 protein: CASSINQVEYF
clone size: -; V gene: TRBV5-1; D gene: TRBD2; J gene: TRBJ2-5; CDR3 DNA: TGCGCCAGCAGCTTGGCACTAGCGGGGGGAGAGACCCAGTACTTC; CDR3 protein: CASSLALAGGETQYF
clone size: -; V gene: TRBV7-2; D gene: TRBD2; J gene: TRBJ2-7; CDR3 DNA: TGTGCCAGCAGCCCGGGGGGGAGCTCCTACGAGCAGTACTTC; CDR3 protein: CASSPGGSSYEQYF
clone size: -; V gene: TRBV7-6; D gene: -; J gene: TRBJ2-3; CDR3 DNA: TGTGCCAGCAGCTTAGGGGGGGGGCGCACAGATACGCAGTATTTT; CDR3 protein: CASSLGGGRTDTQYF
clone size: -; V gene: TRBV29-1; D gene: TRBD2; J gene: TRBJ2-3; CDR3 DNA: TGCAGCGTTGAATGGTGGCTAGCGGGGGAACTACTTAGCACAGATACGCAGTATTTT; CDR3 protein: CSVEWWLAGELLSTDTQYF
clone size: -; V gene: TRBV15; D gene: -; J gene: TRBJ2-7; CDR3 DNA: TGTGCCACCAGCAGAGATGAGGGGGCGGGGGAGCAGTACTTC; CDR3 protein: CATSRDEGAGEQYF
clone size: -; V gene: TRBV12-3/TRBV12-4; D gene: -; J gene: TRBJ1-2; CDR3 DNA: TGTGCCAGCAGTTACGGACGGGATTCCCGGACCTTC; CDR3 protein: CASSYGRDSRTF
clone size: -; V gene: TRBV3-1/TRBV3-2; D gene: -; J gene: TRBJ1-2; CDR3 DNA: TGTGCCAGCAGCCAATTAGGACTGCAATATGGCTACACCTTC; CDR3 protein: CASSQLGLQYGYTF
clone size: -; V gene: TRBV20-1; D gene: TRBD2; J gene: TRBJ2-5; CDR3 DNA: TGCAGTGCTAGTAAGGTTGCTAGCGGGGGTGAACAGTACTTC; CDR3 protein: CSASKVASGGEQYF
clone size: -; V gene: TRBV7-9; D gene: TRBD1; J gene: TRBJ1-2; CDR3 DNA: TGTGCCAGCAGCTTAGAGACAGGGAGGGGCTACACCTTC; CDR3 protein: CASSLETGRGYTF
clone size: -; V gene: TRBV3-1/TRBV3-2; D gene: -; J gene: TRBJ2-7; CDR3 DNA: TGTGCCAGCAGCCGCGCCGTTCCCTACGAGCAGTACTTC; CDR3 protein: CASSRAVPYEQYF
clone size: once; V gene: TRBV27; D gene: -; J gene: TRBJ2-3; CDR3 DNA: TGTGCCAGCAGGGACCCGGACAGCCCAGATACGCAGTATTTT; CDR3 protein: CASRDPDSPDTQYF